This TCR beta chain stems from a study of OX40 agonist ivuxolimab in advanced cancers. Overall study: Treatment received earlier with anti-PD-1, anti-PD-L1 or anti-CTLA-4 agents was allowed, and more than 35% had some. The study reported partial responses in three patients: one hepatocellular carcinoma, two cutaneous melanoma.

Concerning this clone itself: The antigen is unknown.

The CDR3 is made up of 15 amino acids. V dropped 4 bases and J dropped 5; count of bases not matched to a gene: 9. CDR1 is SGHDT and CDR2 is YYEEEE in the germline V gene. Regarding the study as a whole: CD8+ T cells averaged more expanded clones than CD4+. Within 6 weeks, CD4+ and CD8+ blood T cells expanded clonally at 0.1 to 3.0 mg/kg.

Measured with immunoSEQ multiplex PCR; TCRdb has only the in-frame clones, and not every one. The repertoire holds about 38,000 clones, with 75% to 90% as singletons. The sequences come from CD4+ or CD8+ T cells sorted from blood, collected in a trial of the OX40 agonist ivuxolimab. The clonotype was recovered from an adult with an advanced solid tumor such as melanoma, head and neck, liver or kidney cancer. The chain links TRBV5-6 to TRBJ2-5, with TRBD1 matching over 9 bases. The CDR3 DNA reads TGTGCCAGCAGCGTACCGGGACAGGGCAAGGAGACCCAGTACTTC. It codes for CASSVPGQGKETQYF.